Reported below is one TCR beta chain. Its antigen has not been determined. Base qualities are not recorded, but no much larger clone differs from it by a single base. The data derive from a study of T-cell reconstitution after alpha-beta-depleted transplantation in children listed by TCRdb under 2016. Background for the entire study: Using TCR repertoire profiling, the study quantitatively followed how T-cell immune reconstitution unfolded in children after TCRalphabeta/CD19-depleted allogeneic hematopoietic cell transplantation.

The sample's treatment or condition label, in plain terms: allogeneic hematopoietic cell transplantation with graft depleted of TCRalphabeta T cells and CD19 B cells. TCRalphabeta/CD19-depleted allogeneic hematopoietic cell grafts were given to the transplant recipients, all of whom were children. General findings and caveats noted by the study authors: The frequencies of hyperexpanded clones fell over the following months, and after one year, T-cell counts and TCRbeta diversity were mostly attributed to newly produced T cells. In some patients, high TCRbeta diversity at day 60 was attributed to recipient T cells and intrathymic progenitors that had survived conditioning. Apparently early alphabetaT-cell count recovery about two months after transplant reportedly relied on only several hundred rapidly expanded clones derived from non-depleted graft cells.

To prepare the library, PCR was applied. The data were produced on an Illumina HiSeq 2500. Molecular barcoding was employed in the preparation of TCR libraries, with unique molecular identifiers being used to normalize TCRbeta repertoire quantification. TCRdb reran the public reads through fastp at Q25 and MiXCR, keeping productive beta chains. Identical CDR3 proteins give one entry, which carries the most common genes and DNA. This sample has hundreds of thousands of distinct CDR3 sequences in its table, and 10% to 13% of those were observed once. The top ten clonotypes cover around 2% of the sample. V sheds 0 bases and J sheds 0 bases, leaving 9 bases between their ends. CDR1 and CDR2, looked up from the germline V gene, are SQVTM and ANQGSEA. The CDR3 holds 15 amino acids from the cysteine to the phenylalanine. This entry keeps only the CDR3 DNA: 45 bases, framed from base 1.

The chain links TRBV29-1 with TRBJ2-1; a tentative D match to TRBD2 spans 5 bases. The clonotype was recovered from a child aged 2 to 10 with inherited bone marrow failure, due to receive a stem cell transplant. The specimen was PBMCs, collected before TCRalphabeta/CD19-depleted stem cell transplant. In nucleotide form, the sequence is TGCAGCGTTGAAGATCCAGCGGACTCCTACAATGAGCAGTTCTTC. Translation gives CSVEDPADSYNEQFF.